The 30 T cell receptor beta chains in this list originate from one sample, sequenced in a study of HIV-infected patients and healthy controls. TCRdb called the 5' RACE reads again in MiXCR, with one record for every CDR3 protein. The repertoire holds 60,000 to 70,000 distinct CDR3 sequences, with roughly 19% as singletons. The sample was CD4+ T cells from blood. These receptor sequences come from a human donor in good health.

This clonotype appeared many times. The V call is TRBV11-2, the J call TRBJ2-5, with D perhaps TRBD1 or TRBD2 (6 bases each). The CDR3 has 15 residues. Germline V lookup: CDR1 SGHAT, CDR2 FQNNGV. V shed 2 bases and J shed 6 bases, with 16 bases lying between them. CDR3 DNA: TGTGCCAGCAGCTTACTAGAAGGAGGGGGAAAGACCCAGTACTTC. Encoded protein: CASSLLEGGGKTQYF. The entire variable domain, with the rest obtained from reference TRBV11-2 and TRBJ2-5, is as follows: EAGVAQSPRYKIIEKRQSVAFWCNPISGHATLYWYQQILGQGPKLLIQFQNNGVVDDSQLPKDRFSAERLKGVDSTLKIQPAKLEDSAVYLCASSLLEGGGKTQYFGPGTRLLVL.

This rearrangement joins TRBV11-3 to TRBJ2-3; D gene ambiguous. The V end lost 6 bases, the J end lost 7 bases, and 11 bases lay between the germline ends. The CDR3 loop spans 12 amino acids. Germline CDR1 and CDR2: SGHNT and YENEEA. CDR3 coding DNA: TGTGCCAGCAGTCATACGTCCAATACGCAGTATTTT. Protein product: CASSHTSNTQYF.

This clonotype was recorded at least ten times. The chain links TRBV7-2 to TRBJ1-1; D unclear. In germline, CDR1 is SGHTA, CDR2 FQGNSA. V shed 2 bases and J shed 4 bases, with 8 bases lying between them. CDR3 size: 13 residues. The CDR3 here is CASSLRLGTEAFF. In nucleotides, the CDR3 is TGTGCCAGCAGCTTAAGACTTGGCACTGAAGCTTTCTTT.

This clonotype occurred many times. The chain is built from TRBV15 and TRBJ1-1, with TRBD1 as a possible D gene (5 bases). V lost 1 base and J 3 bases, leaving 9 bases between the germline ends. This CDR3 contains 14 residues. Germline CDR1 LNHNV, CDR2 YYDKDF (reference sequence). The CDR3 sequence: CATSRGGIDTEAFF. The CDR3 nucleotides read TGTGCCACCAGCAGAGGGGGGATCGACACTGAAGCTTTCTTT.

In nucleotides, the CDR3 is TGTGCCAGCAGCTTGTTGGCCGGGTTCCCAGATACGCAGTATTTT. Encoded protein: CASSLLAGFPDTQYF. The chain combines TRBV5-4 with TRBJ2-3, with D unresolved. Deletions cut 1 base from V and 4 bases from J, with 13 bases between. In germline, CDR1 is SGHNT, CDR2 YYREEE (reference sequence). CDR3 length: 15 amino acids.

The chain carries TRBV2 and TRBJ1-2, with D possibly being TRBD1 (5 bases). The CDR3 has 12 amino acids. Trimming took off 4 bases at V and 4 bases at J, with 7 bases between the two ends. In germline, CDR1 is SNHLY, CDR2 FYNNEI. CDR3 sequence: CASSVRVYGYTF. The DNA of the CDR3 is TGTGCCAGCAGTGTCAGGGTCTATGGCTACACCTTC.

Concerning this clonotype: This sequence may be a read error, since a much larger clone differs from it by one base. The chain links TRBV20-1 to TRBJ2-5, with TRBD2 identical over 9 bases. CDR1 and CDR2 from the germline V gene are DFQATT and SNEGSKA (reference sequence). This CDR3 is 15 amino acids long. J lost 3 bases, V lost 8 bases, and 13 bases had no gene match. CDR3 residues: CSTMTTSGLKETQYF. The CDR3 DNA follows: TGCAGTACTATGACGACTAGCGGATTAAAAGAGACCCAGTACTTC.

This clonotype was found a few times. The chain's CDR3 is CASSRRDTRGQFF. In DNA form, the CDR3 reads TGTGCCAGCAGCCGGCGGGACACCCGAGGGCAGTTCTTC. The chain links TRBV14 to TRBJ2-1; D is tentatively TRBD1 or TRBD2 (6 bases each). Trimming removed 4 bases at V and 12 bases at J, with 16 bases between. This CDR3 has 13 residues. Germline CDR1 SGHDN, CDR2 FVKESK.

This clonotype was detected many times. The gene calls are TRBV14 and TRBJ2-3; D gene ambiguous. The length of the CDR3 is 12 residues. Trimming removed 2 bases at V and 4 bases at J, with 4 bases between. Germline CDR1 and CDR2: SGHDN and FVKESK. CDR3 loop: CASSQLADTQYF. The DNA of the CDR3 is TGTGCCAGCAGCCAACTCGCAGATACGCAGTATTTT.

This clonotype was seen a few times. V usage is TRBV29-1 and J usage is TRBJ1-1; D remains ambiguous. The germline gives CDR1 SQVTM, CDR2 ANQGSEA. The CDR3 is made up of 12 amino acids. V lost 4 bases to trimming and J lost 1 base, with 7 bases between them. The CDR3 DNA sequence: TGCAGCGTTGCGGGTGGGAACACTGAAGCTTTCTTT. Translated: CSVAGGNTEAFF.

The CDR3 region is CASSPAAFRTDNQPQHF. CDR3 DNA: TGTGCCAGCAGCCCCGCGGCATTTAGGACAGACAATCAGCCCCAGCATTTT. The chain uses TRBV7-8 and TRBJ1-5; tentatively, D is TRBD1 (6 bases). The CDR3 sequence is 17 residues long. Trimming removed 5 bases from V and 3 bases from J, with 20 bases in between. CDR1 SGHVS and CDR2 FQNEAQ come from the germline V gene.

This clonotype was found many times. V and J are TRBV13 and TRBJ1-1, with 12 nucleotides matching TRBD1. Germline V gives CDR1 PRHDT, CDR2 FYEKMQ (reference sequence). The CDR3 loop spans 16 amino acids. Trimming cost V 4 bases and J 4 bases; bases outside gene matches: 7. For the CDR3, the DNA is TGTGCCAGCAGCTCTGCGGGACAGGGGGCCGGCACTGAAGCTTTCTTT. Protein: CASSSAGQGAGTEAFF.

The chain couples TRBV6-5 to TRBJ1-4; unclear D gene. Germline V gene lookup returns CDR1 MNHEY and CDR2 SVGAGI. Between the trimmed V and J ends, which lost 0 bases and 3 bases, there was a span of 14 bases. The CDR3 runs 17 residues. CDR3 region: CASSYSRRGRPNEKLFF. Here the CDR3 DNA reads TGTGCCAGCAGTTACTCGAGGCGAGGGAGACCTAATGAAAAACTGTTTTTT.

The chain recombines TRBV20-1 with TRBJ2-7; tentative D call: TRBD1 (6 bases). The length of the CDR3 is 12 residues. V was shortened by 3 bases and J by 9 bases, with 15 bases between the two germline ends. Per germline, CDR1 DFQATT and CDR2 SNEGSKA (reference sequence). As DNA, the CDR3 is TGCAGTGCTAGCCCGGTGGGGGCCCGGCAGTACTTC. Encoded protein: CSASPVGARQYF.

This clonotype came up a few times. The rearrangement uses TRBV6-5 and TRBJ1-1, with D hard to call. This CDR3 has 16 amino acids. Germline assignment: CDR1 MNHEY and CDR2 SVGAGI. The germline V and J ends were trimmed by 6 bases and 2 bases, with 19 bases remaining between them. The CDR3 spells CASRTTSLRINTEAFF. As DNA, the CDR3 is TGTGCCAGCAGGACGACGAGCTTGCGGATAAACACTGAAGCTTTCTTT.

In this sample, this clonotype turned up many times. V usage is TRBV3-1 and J usage is TRBJ2-3; tentatively, D is TRBD1 or TRBD2 (5 bases each). The length of the CDR3 is 16 residues. V was shortened by 1 base and J by 0 bases, with 11 bases between the two germline ends. CDR1 is LGHDT, CDR2 YNNKEL, per germline (reference sequence). CDR3 sequence: CASSQVSRDSTDTQYF. CDR3 sequence (DNA): TGTGCCAGCAGCCAAGTTTCCCGGGACAGCACAGATACGCAGTATTTT.

The genes are TRBV6-5 and TRBJ1-1; no reliable D call. This CDR3 spans 15 amino acids. Trimming shortened V by 6 bases and J by 1 base, and 15 bases separated the two germline ends. Germline CDR1 is MNHEY and CDR2 is SVGAGI. The CDR3 protein is CASRPLTPPNTEAFF. As DNA, the CDR3 is TGTGCCAGCAGACCACTTACACCCCCGAACACTGAAGCTTTCTTT.

The chain recombines TRBV18 with TRBJ2-2; possible D gene TRBD1, 6 bases. Germline loops: CDR1 KGHSH, CDR2 LQKENI. V was pared by 4 bases and J by 2 bases, with 11 bases between. This CDR3 has 15 residues. This chain's CDR3 is CASSQWDTNTGELFF. In DNA, the CDR3 is TGTGCCAGCTCACAATGGGACACAAACACCGGGGAGCTGTTTTTT.

As DNA, the CDR3 is TGTGCCAGCAGTGCTGTCCCGGGACAGGGGGGGAACACTGAAGCTTTCTTT. Amino acid sequence: CASSAVPGQGGNTEAFF. The V call is TRBV12-3 or TRBV12-4, the J call TRBJ1-1, with TRBD1 matching 11 bases. The CDR3 has 17 amino acids. Unmatched junction bases numbered 9, after V lost 5 bases and J lost 1 base.

This clonotype was seen a handful of times. The V call is TRBV2, the J call TRBJ2-7; D might be TRBD1 (6 bases). Germline V gene lookup returns CDR1 SNHLY and CDR2 FYNNEI. Trimming took 10 bases from V and 2 from J, leaving 18 bases between them. The CDR3 runs to 14 residues. CDR3 sequence: CAIPLDRLTYEQYF. The CDR3 DNA reads TGTGCCATCCCACTCGACAGGTTAACCTACGAGCAGTACTTC. Drawing the rest from reference TRBV2 and TRBJ2-7, the complete variable domain is EPEVTQTPSHQVTQMGQEVILRCVPISNHLYFYWYRQILGQKVEFLVSFYNNEISEKSEIFDDQFSVERPDGSNFTLKIRSTKLEDSAMYFCAIPLDRLTYEQYFGPGTRLTVT.

This clonotype came up many times. The V and J genes are TRBV20-1 and TRBJ1-1; TRBD1 matches 9 bases. Unmatched junction bases numbered 10, after V lost 3 bases and J lost 5 bases. The CDR3 has 15 amino acids. Per germline, CDR1 DFQATT and CDR2 SNEGSKA (reference sequence). CDR3 in amino acids: CSARDQTGGGTEAFF. The CDR3 DNA sequence: TGCAGTGCTAGGGACCAGACAGGGGGAGGTACTGAAGCTTTCTTT.

This sequence joins TRBV29-1 and TRBJ2-3; a weak D match, TRBD1 (6 bases). The CDR3 has 12 amino acids. Between the trimmed V and J ends, which lost 7 bases and 4 bases, there was a span of 12 bases. CDR1 SQVTM and CDR2 ANQGSEA come from the germline V gene. The CDR3 loop reads CSAVGAADTQYF. CDR3 coding DNA: TGCAGCGCCGTGGGGGCCGCAGATACGCAGTATTTT.

A few counts support this clonotype. V is TRBV19 and J is TRBJ1-1; D unclear. CDR1 LNHDA and CDR2 SQIVND come from the germline V gene (reference sequence). Trimming took 7 bases from V and 1 from J, leaving 7 bases between them. The CDR3 has 12 amino acids. In DNA, the CDR3 is TGTGCCAGTACCATCACGAACACTGAAGCTTTCTTT. It translates to CASTITNTEAFF.

This clonotype was detected only a few times. This chain uses TRBV19 with TRBJ1-1; the D gene is possibly TRBD1 (5 bases). The CDR3 loop spans 14 amino acids. Germline V gene sequence: CDR1 LNHDA, CDR2 SQIVND (reference sequence). V was clipped by 9 bases and J by 0 bases, with 14 bases between them. The CDR3 region is CASHQGRLNTEAFF. CDR3 in DNA: TGTGCCAGCCATCAGGGACGCTTGAACACTGAAGCTTTCTTT.

The gene calls are TRBV5-4 and TRBJ1-2, with D uncertain. CDR3 size: 14 residues. V lost 4 bases and J 1 base, leaving 11 bases between the germline ends. Germline V gene lookup returns CDR1 SGHNT and CDR2 YYREEE (reference sequence). The CDR3, as DNA: TGTGCCAGCAGCCCGGAGATGATTAACTATGGCTACACCTTC. This gives the protein CASSPEMINYGYTF.

This clonotype was counted at least ten times. As DNA, the CDR3 is TGTGCCAGCAGTTTACACGCGGGTTTCACAGATACGCAGTATTTT. Translation gives CASSLHAGFTDTQYF. V is TRBV12-3 or TRBV12-4 and J is TRBJ2-3; a possible D gene is TRBD2 (5 bases). V gave up 2 bases and J gave up 2 bases, with 11 bases separating them. The CDR3 has 15 residues.

The genes are TRBV5-1 and TRBJ2-7; D is undetermined. V lost 1 base, J lost 0 bases, and 11 bases lay in between. Germline values: CDR1 SGHRS, CDR2 YFSETQ. This CDR3 region has 15 residues. This CDR3 is CASSLMIGSSYEQYF. In nucleotides, the CDR3 is TGCGCCAGCAGCTTGATGATCGGGTCCTCCTACGAGCAGTACTTC.

This clonotype turned up a few times. This chain connects TRBV18 to TRBJ1-4; D not certain. V dropped 4 bases and J dropped 0 bases, with 12 bases sitting between them. The germline V gene encodes CDR1 KGHSH and CDR2 LQKENI. The CDR3 extends over 16 amino acids. The DNA for the CDR3 is TGTGCCAGCTCACAGGGTGGAATTACAACTAATGAAAAACTGTTTTTT. Its translation is CASSQGGITTNEKLFF.

This clonotype was seen a few times. The chain has TRBV19 and TRBJ1-5; tentative D call: TRBD1 (5 bases). This CDR3 is built from 18 residues. Germline-derived CDR1 and CDR2 are LNHDA and SQIVND (reference sequence). V gave up 0 bases and J gave up 5 bases, with 20 bases separating them. As DNA, the CDR3 is TGTGCCAGTAGTATAGATTCCCCCGGGACGTGGCCCGATCAGCCCCAGCATTTT. Protein sequence: CASSIDSPGTWPDQPQHF. The entire variable domain, with the rest obtained from reference TRBV19 and TRBJ1-5, is as follows: DGGITQSPKYLFRKEGQNVTLSCEQNLNHDAMYWYRQDPGQGLRLIYYSQIVNDFQKGDIAEGYSVSREKKESFPLTVTSAQKNPTAFYLCASSIDSPGTWPDQPQHFGDGTRLSIL.

V gene TRBV10-3 combines with J gene TRBJ1-1; D unclear. V dropped 7 bases and J dropped 1 base, with 13 bases sitting between them. Germline lookup yields CDR1 ENHRY and CDR2 SYGVKD. This CDR3 spans 14 amino acids. CDR3: CAITPDGQNTEAFF. DNA of the CDR3: TGTGCCATCACCCCGGACGGCCAGAACACTGAAGCTTTCTTT.